These T cell receptor beta chains were read from a single sample in a study of vaccination and CD4 T cells after COVID-19. These receptors' antigens are unknown. One entry per CDR3 protein results from TCRdb running MiXCR on the PCR reads. The repertoire has roughly 16,000 distinct CDR3 sequences, around 40% of them found once; the top ten carry about 4%. Material: CD4+ T cells from blood, cultured in vitro. The source of these receptors is a human donor who had recovered from COVID-19. Each CDR3 is given with its conserved first and last residue. Each record gives: D gene, J gene, clone size, V gene, CDR3 DNA, CDR3 protein. D genes are given only for firm matches. Only some rows state a clone size, as once, few, many or a class for expanded clones.

>TRBD2|TRBJ2-3|NA|TRBV7-3
TGTGCCAGCAGCCCGTCTACGGGGGGAGTGGCAGATACGCAGTATTTT
CASSPSTGGVADTQYF
>NA|TRBJ1-6|few|TRBV20-1
TGCAGTGCATCAACGGGACAATCGATTTCACCCCTCCACTTT
CSASTGQSISPLHF
>NA|TRBJ2-7|few|TRBV28
TGTGCCAGCAAAAGGGACTTGCCCTACGAGCAGTACTTC
CASKRDLPYEQYF
>NA|TRBJ2-2|once|TRBV5-1
TGCGCCAGCAGCCTAGGGACGGCGTACACCGGGGAGCTGTTTTTT
CASSLGTAYTGELFF
>NA|TRBJ2-1|NA|TRBV11-2
TGTGCCAGCAGCCCTAATAGCGGACACTCCTACAATGAGCAGTTCTTC
CASSPNSGHSYNEQFF
>NA|TRBJ2-1|once|TRBV7-9
TGTGCCAGCAGCTCGCTGGTTGCGTTGCCCTACAATGAGCAGTTCTTC
CASSSLVALPYNEQFF
>NA|TRBJ1-1|medium-sized|TRBV27
TGTGCCAGCAGTCTAACCGGGACACAAGAAGCTTTCTTT
CASSLTGTQEAFF
>NA|TRBJ1-1|NA|TRBV19
TGTGCCAGTAGTATAGCCGGACTTCTGAACACTGAAGCTTTCTTT
CASSIAGLLNTEAFF
>NA|TRBJ1-1|few|TRBV7-8
TGTGCCAGCAGGTTGACAGGGAACACTGAAGCTTTCTTT
CASRLTGNTEAFF
>NA|TRBJ2-2|NA|TRBV19
TGTGCCAGTAGTATGGTGGGCGCGAACACCGGGGAGCTGTTTTTT
CASSMVGANTGELFF
>TRBD2|TRBJ2-1|few|TRBV11-1
TGTGCCAGCAGCTTCCGACTAGCGGGGGGTGTGGAGCAGTTCTTC
CASSFRLAGGVEQFF
>NA|TRBJ1-2|few|TRBV30
TGTGCCTGGACACGGGAACAGCCGGAGGGCTACACCTTC
CAWTREQPEGYTF
>NA|TRBJ2-5|NA|TRBV11-2
TGTGCCAGCAGCTTACCCTTCAGAAGGGGCCAGACCCAGTACTTC
CASSLPFRRGQTQYF
>TRBD2|TRBJ2-5|NA|TRBV11-2
TGTGCCAGCAGCTCGATCGGACTAGCGGGAGATCAAGAGACCCAGTACTTC
CASSSIGLAGDQETQYF
>TRBD1|TRBJ2-3|NA|TRBV7-6
TGTGCCAGCAGCACGGGACAGGGGAGCACAGATACGCAGTATTTT
CASSTGQGSTDTQYF
>TRBD2|TRBJ2-7|NA|TRBV6-5
TGTGCCAGCAGTTACGACGGGGGACTAGCTTCCGAGCAGTACTTC
CASSYDGGLASEQYF
>TRBD2|TRBJ2-3|NA|TRBV20-1
TGCAGTGCCACGGGACTAGCGGGGCTGGCGGATACGCAGTATTTT
CSATGLAGLADTQYF